One sample yielded the 19 T cell receptor beta chains listed below, sequenced in a study of T cells in Graves' hyperthyroidism and ophthalmopathy (dated by TCRdb to the late 2010s). Library preparation employed multiplex PCR. Sequencing was performed on an Illumina HiSeq 2000. The TCR beta CDR3 regions were amplified from RNA transcripts. A first-round RT-PCR of the TCR CDR3 used the HTBI primer set with the Qiagen OneStep RT-PCR kit. Starting from the raw public reads, TCRdb applied fastp trimming at Q25, assembled clones with MiXCR and retained in-frame beta chains. Each entry is one CDR3 protein sequence, shown with its most common DNA and genes. The sample profile shows some 300,000 distinct CDR3 sequences; more than 10% of them were found once. 6.5% to 10% of the sample comes from the top ten. The source material was blood. These receptors all come from a woman under 40 with Graves' hyperthyroidism that later progressed to Graves' ophthalmopathy.

This clonotype was seen ten or more times. The chain recombines TRBV29-1 with TRBJ2-7; D might be TRBD1 (6 bases). The CDR3 runs 14 residues. V shed 4 bases and J shed 3 bases, with 16 bases lying between them. In germline, CDR1 is SQVTM, CDR2 ANQGSEA. CDR3 protein: CSVGDRDINYEQYF. The CDR3 DNA follows: TGCAGCGTTGGAGACCGGGACATAAACTACGAGCAGTACTTC.

The table lists this clonotype with many counts. The chain has TRBV2 and TRBJ2-7, with 8 bases aligning to TRBD1. Germline V gene lookup returns CDR1 SNHLY and CDR2 FYNNEI. With V trimmed by 6 bases and J by 1 base, 2 bases remained unmatched. This CDR3 spans 13 amino acids. The CDR3 sequence is CASRGQGSYEQYF. DNA of the CDR3: TGTGCCAGCAGAGGACAGGGATCCTACGAGCAGTACTTC.

This clonotype was observed many times. The gene calls are TRBV7-2 and TRBJ1-3; D may be TRBD1 (5 bases). This CDR3 is built from 15 residues. Per germline, CDR1 SGHTA and CDR2 FQGNSA. V was shortened by 5 bases and J by 2 bases, with 13 bases between the two germline ends. CDR3 in DNA: TGTGCCAGCAGCCCCGGGGCGGACCCTGGAAACACCATATATTTT. It encodes CASSPGADPGNTIYF.

This clonotype was counted ten times or more. The chain links TRBV5-1 to TRBJ2-5, with a tentative D call TRBD1 (6 bases). V was cut by 0 bases and J by 5 bases, with 11 bases left in between. In germline, CDR1 is SGHRS, CDR2 YFSETQ. This CDR3 has 14 amino acids. DNA of the CDR3: TGCGCCAGCAGCTTGGTAGGGGGTTTGGAGACCCAGTACTTC. This translates into CASSLVGGLETQYF.

This clonotype was recorded at least ten times. V usage is TRBV2 and J usage is TRBJ1-5; TRBD1 matches at 9 bases. Germline CDR1 and CDR2: SNHLY and FYNNEI. After removal of 6 bases from V and 0 bases from J, the junction contained 6 bases not matched to a gene. There are 16 residues in the CDR3. The CDR3 is CASRGQGTYSNQPQHF. CDR3 DNA: TGTGCCAGCAGGGGACAGGGAACTTATAGCAATCAGCCCCAGCATTTT.

The gene calls are TRBV28 and TRBJ2-7; unclear D gene. Germline CDR1 is MDHEN and CDR2 is SYDVKM. The CDR3 extends over 13 amino acids. Trimming pared 4 bases from V and 6 bases from J, leaving 13 bases between. The DNA for the CDR3 is TGTGCCAGCAGTTCCCCCCTGGGGATCGAGCAGTACTTC. It encodes CASSSPLGIEQYF.

This clonotype was detected many times. J is TRBJ2-1 and V is TRBV27, with a possible D match to TRBD2 (5 bases). Germline V gene sequence: CDR1 MNHEY, CDR2 SMNVEV (reference sequence). The CDR3 is made up of 12 amino acids. Trimming removed 5 bases at V and 12 bases at J, with 14 bases between. CDR3 residues: CASSQTGKAQFF. CDR3 in DNA: TGTGCCAGCAGTCAGACCGGGAAAGCGCAGTTCTTC.

This clonotype came up many times. J is TRBJ1-2 and V is TRBV7-8, with TRBD1 identical over 10 bases. Losses at the gene ends were 4 bases for V and 5 bases for J; bases not matched to a gene: 1. Looked up from germline, CDR1 is SGHVS and CDR2 is FQNEAQ. The CDR3 spans 13 residues. This CDR3 is CASSSGQGYGYTF. The CDR3 bases are TGTGCCAGCAGCTCGGGACAGGGGTATGGCTACACCTTC. Looking up the rest from reference TRBV7-8 and TRBJ1-2 gives the full variable domain: GAGVSQSPRYKVAKRGQDVALRCDPISGHVSLFWYQQALGQGPEFLTYFQNEAQLDKSGLPSDRFFAERPEGSVSTLKIQRTQQEDSAVYLCASSSGQGYGYTFGSGTRLTVV.

This clonotype was observed at least ten times. The chain has TRBV3-1 and TRBJ2-7; TRBD2 might be the D (6 bases). Germline CDR1 LGHDT, CDR2 YNNKEL (reference sequence). Trimming cost V 4 bases and J 6 bases, with 19 bases left between them. This CDR3 is 15 amino acids long. Written as DNA, the CDR3 is TGTGCCAGCAGCCGAGGACCGGGACTGACGGGCGAGCAGTACTTC. Translation: CASSRGPGLTGEQYF.

This clonotype was seen only a few times. The chain has TRBV9 and TRBJ2-4, with D possibly TRBD1 on 7 matching bases. V was shortened by 3 bases and J by 3 bases, with 10 bases between the two germline ends. Germline CDR1 reads SGDLS; CDR2 reads YYNGEE. The CDR3 is 14 amino acids. The CDR3 loop is CASSGGTDKNIQYF. The CDR3 bases are TGTGCCAGCAGCGGCGGGACAGACAAAAACATTCAGTACTTC.

This clonotype showed up many times. The V call is TRBV11-2, the J call TRBJ2-1; TRBD2 aligns across 9 bases. V shed 3 bases and J 0 bases; nucleotides not matched to a gene: 3. Germline loops: CDR1 SGHAT, CDR2 FQNNGV. This CDR3 spans 16 amino acids. CDR3 nucleotide sequence: TGTGCCAGCAGCTTGCGGGAGGGAGACTCCTACAATGAGCAGTTCTTC. This translates into CASSLREGDSYNEQFF.

This clonotype was counted many times. This chain uses TRBV28 with TRBJ2-5; either TRBD1 or TRBD2 may supply D (5 bases each). Germline V gene data show CDR1 as MDHEN and CDR2 as SYDVKM. The CDR3 runs to 16 residues. V was clipped by 4 bases and J by 9 bases, with 24 bases between them. The CDR3 bases are TGTGCCAGCAGTTCCCCTTCTACCGGGACGACGGAGGCCCAGTACTTC. Protein product: CASSSPSTGTTEAQYF.

This clonotype was picked up many times. This chain joins TRBV5-1 and TRBJ2-3; tentatively, D is TRBD2 (5 bases). The ends were cut back, 0 bases at V and 2 bases at J, with 13 bases in the middle. The CDR3 runs to 16 residues. Per the germline V gene, CDR1 is SGHRS and CDR2 is YFSETQ. The CDR3 coding sequence is TGCGCCAGCAGCTTGGTGCTAAACGGACTCACAGATACGCAGTATTTT. Protein: CASSLVLNGLTDTQYF. Complete variable domain (other parts from reference TRBV5-1 and TRBJ2-3): KAGVTQTPRYLIKTRGQQVTLSCSPISGHRSVSWYQQTPGQGLQFLFEYFSETQRNKGNFPGRFSGRQFSNSRSEMNVSTLELGDSALYLCASSLVLNGLTDTQYFGPGTRLTVL.

This clonotype was recorded a few times. The V call is TRBV19, the J call TRBJ2-7; no reliable D call. The CDR3 is made up of 12 amino acids. V was trimmed by 8 bases and J by 3 bases, leaving 11 bases between them. Looked up from germline, CDR1 is LNHDA and CDR2 is SQIVND (reference sequence). The CDR3 sequence: CASANDFYEQYF. The CDR3 DNA reads TGTGCCAGTGCTAACGACTTCTACGAGCAGTACTTC.

Concerning this clonotype itself: This may be a read error: a much more frequent sequence differs by one nucleotide. The chain carries TRBV7-3 and TRBJ2-1; D possibly corresponds to TRBD2 (6 bases). The germline CDR1 and CDR2 sequences are SGHTA and FQGTGA. There are 15 residues in the CDR3. CDR3 in amino acids: CASSLKAGLYNEQLF. The CDR3 bases are TGTGCCAGCAGCTTAAAAGCGGGCCTCTACAATGAGCAGCTCTTC.

This clonotype has at least ten counts. CDR3 sequence: CSAPPSHGYEQYF. The CDR3 region has the DNA TGCAGTGCGCCGCCCTCTCACGGGTACGAGCAGTACTTC. The chain is built from TRBV20-1 and TRBJ2-7; D call uncertain. Trimming took 6 bases from V and 4 from J, leaving 16 bases between them. CDR1 DFQATT and CDR2 SNEGSKA come from the germline V gene (reference sequence). The CDR3 covers 13 residues.

This clonotype was observed many times. The V call is TRBV27, the J call TRBJ2-5; 8 bases are a match to TRBD1. V lost 0 bases to trimming and J lost 3 bases; unmatched junction nucleotides: 0. The V gene's germline CDR1 is MNHEY and CDR2 SMNVEV (reference sequence). The CDR3 runs 14 residues. The CDR3 loop is CASSLSDREETQYF. CDR3 bases: TGTGCCAGCAGTTTATCGGACAGGGAAGAGACCCAGTACTTC.

This clonotype was picked up many times. The rearrangement links TRBV7-2 to TRBJ1-1; the match to TRBD1 covers 8 bases. CDR1 SGHTA and CDR2 FQGNSA come from the germline V gene. This CDR3 has 14 residues. The V gene end was trimmed by 1 base and the J gene end by 6 bases; junction bases not matched to a gene: 4. The CDR3 DNA reads TGTGCCAGCAGCTTAGGTCAGGGGGCCGCTGAAGCTTTCTTT. Translated, it gives CASSLGQGAAEAFF. Complete variable domain (other parts from reference TRBV7-2 and TRBJ1-1): GAGVSQSPSNKVTEKGKDVELRCDPISGHTALYWYRQSLGQGLEFLIYFQGNSAPDKSGLPSDRFSAERTGGSVSTLTIQRTQQEDSAVYLCASSLGQGAAEAFFGQGTRLTVV.

This clonotype was counted ten times or more. The chain recombines TRBV28 with TRBJ2-6; unclear D gene. V lost 6 bases and J 0 bases, leaving 9 bases between the germline ends. The CDR3 extends over 15 amino acids. Per germline, CDR1 MDHEN and CDR2 SYDVKM. The DNA of the CDR3 is TGTGCCAGCAGCCCTGGCGGCTCTGGGGCCAACGTCCTGACTTTC. It specifies CASSPGGSGANVLTF.